These 20 T cell receptor beta chains were all obtained from the same sample, sequenced in a study of blood T cell repertoires in COVID-19. The data were produced by immunoSEQ multiplex PCR, yet TCRdb's version contains in-frame clones alone and is incomplete. The data show 200,000 or so clones, with nearly 90% seen just once and more than 10% held by the top ten. The sequencing input was PBMCs or T cells enriched from blood (not recorded which). All receptors come from a man aged 25-40 years who had recovered from COVID-19.

The J gene is TRBJ2-3, the V gene TRBV5-1, with 11 bases matching TRBD2. The CDR3 spans 16 residues. Germline V lookup: CDR1 SGHRS, CDR2 YFSETQ. V dropped 4 bases and J dropped 4; count of bases not matched to a gene: 8. This CDR3 reads CASSALLAGVADTQYF. In DNA form, the CDR3 reads TGCGCCAGCAGCGCCTTACTAGCGGGAGTCGCAGATACGCAGTATTTT.

The V call is TRBV5-8, the J call TRBJ1-4; D might be TRBD1 (6 bases). The V gene's germline CDR1 is SGHTS and CDR2 YDEGEE. This CDR3 has 16 residues. With 4 bases removed from V and 4 bases from J, the gap between germline ends came to 17 bases. CDR3 sequence (DNA): TGTGCCAGCAGCATTCTGTACAGGGAGATTAATGAAAAACTGTTTTTT. Amino acids: CASSILYREINEKLFF.

This clone was seen once. The V gene is TRBV7-2, the J gene TRBJ1-5; the D is unclear. In germline, CDR1 is SGHTA, CDR2 FQGNSA. This CDR3 region has 13 residues. The V end was cut by 2 bases, the J end by 5 bases, with 7 bases between. Here the CDR3 DNA reads TGTGCCAGCAGCTTATGGACTGATCAGCCCCAGCATTTT. Its protein is CASSLWTDQPQHF.

This clone was observed a few times. The rearrangement uses TRBV7-3 and TRBJ2-1; the D gene is possibly TRBD1 (5 bases). The V gene lost 2 bases and the J gene lost 6 bases, with 14 bases spanning the gap. The CDR3 contains 15 residues. The germline gives CDR1 SGHTA, CDR2 FQGTGA. The CDR3 DNA reads TGTGCCAGCAGCTTACCTGGCCAGGGCATCAATGAGCAGTTCTTC. It is translated as CASSLPGQGINEQFF.

V is TRBV10-1 and J is TRBJ2-7; no clear D gene. This CDR3 spans 14 amino acids. The ends were cut back, 4 bases at V and 0 bases at J, with 10 bases in the middle. The germline gives CDR1 WNHNN, CDR2 SYGVQD (reference sequence). Here the CDR3 DNA reads TGCGCCAGCAGTGGAATGGGCAGCTCCTACGAGCAGTACTTC. Translation gives CASSGMGSSYEQYF.

V and J are TRBV4-2 and TRBJ2-3, with 7 bases fitting TRBD1. The J segment lost 2 bases and the V segment lost 0 bases, leaving 5 bases of the junction unmatched. The CDR3 length is 16 residues. Germline V gene data show CDR1 as LGHNA and CDR2 as YNFKEQ. CDR3 region: CASSQDETGTTDTQYF. The CDR3 DNA reads TGTGCCAGCAGCCAAGACGAGACAGGGACCACAGATACGCAGTATTTT.

V usage is TRBV27 and J usage is TRBJ1-2; 8 nucleotides line up with TRBD1. From germline, CDR1 is MNHEY and CDR2 SMNVEV (reference sequence). Unmatched junction bases numbered 7, after V lost 9 bases and J lost 4 bases. The CDR3 extends over 13 amino acids. CDR3 region: CASRDRTTYGYTF. CDR3 nucleotide sequence: TGTGCCAGTCGGGACAGGACCACCTATGGCTACACCTTC.

The chain is built from TRBV5-1 and TRBJ1-2; TRBD1 is a possible D gene (6 bases). CDR3 size: 14 residues. CDR1 and CDR2 (germline): SGHRS, YFSETQ. The ends were cut back, 4 bases at V and 2 bases at J, with 12 bases in the middle. This CDR3 reads CASSAVTGNYGYTF. For the CDR3, the DNA is TGCGCCAGCAGCGCAGTAACAGGGAACTATGGCTACACCTTC.

The chain links TRBV27 to TRBJ1-3, with D perhaps TRBD1 (5 bases). V dropped 5 bases and J dropped 1 base, with 15 bases sitting between them. Germline assignment: CDR1 MNHEY and CDR2 SMNVEV (reference sequence). This CDR3 contains 16 residues. The CDR3 sequence: CASSPLDRMSGNTIYF. The CDR3 DNA is TGTGCCAGCAGTCCTCTCGACAGAATGTCTGGAAACACCATATATTTT.

This clone showed up just once. This chain joins TRBV3-1 (or the pseudogene TRBV3-2) and TRBJ2-1; 10 nucleotides line up with TRBD2. The CDR3 consists of 16 residues. Trimming at V came to 1 base and at J to 4 bases, leaving 4 bases not matched to a gene. Germline CDR1 LGHDT, CDR2 YNNKEL (reference sequence). CDR3 coding DNA: TGTGCCAGCAGCCAAGGTCTTAGCGGGGGGTACAATGAGCAGTTCTTC. Amino acid sequence: CASSQGLSGGYNEQFF.

This clone was picked up a small number of times. This chain uses TRBV3-1 (or the pseudogene TRBV3-2) with TRBJ1-4, with 9 bases lining up with TRBD1. The CDR3 totals 16 residues. After removal of 4 bases from V and 0 bases from J, the junction contained 3 bases not matched to a gene. Germline V lookup: CDR1 LGHDT, CDR2 YNNKEL (reference sequence). CDR3: CASSPGQGTTNEKLFF. In DNA, the CDR3 is TGTGCCAGCAGCCCCGGACAGGGGACAACTAATGAAAAACTGTTTTTT.

The rearrangement links TRBV12-3 or TRBV12-4 to TRBJ1-2; TRBD1 matches at 8 bases. The CDR3 is 13 amino acids. V shed 7 bases and J 6 bases; nucleotides not matched to a gene: 7. CDR3 sequence reads: CASNPRQGHGYTF. DNA for the CDR3: TGTGCCAGCAACCCTCGACAGGGGCATGGCTACACCTTC.

The chain carries TRBV6-5 and TRBJ2-3; D ambiguous. The CDR3 consists of 13 residues. Germline values: CDR1 MNHEY, CDR2 SVGAGI. Deletions cut 8 bases from V and 1 base from J, with 10 bases between. CDR3 loop: CASEAVGTDTQYF. The DNA of the CDR3 is TGTGCCAGCGAGGCAGTGGGCACAGATACGCAGTATTTT.

This clone was found once. The chain employs TRBV27 and TRBJ1-2, with TRBD1 matching over 10 bases. In germline, CDR1 is MNHEY, CDR2 SMNVEV (reference sequence). J gave up 6 bases and V 6 bases, and 7 bases lay outside the gene matches. CDR3 length: 14 residues. The CDR3 sequence is CASRNQDRGHGYTF. CDR3 nucleotides: TGTGCCAGCAGAAACCAAGACAGGGGGCATGGCTACACCTTC.

V gene TRBV19 combines with J gene TRBJ1-4; D is perhaps TRBD1 (5 bases). The CDR3 is 15 amino acids. The V gene's germline CDR1 is LNHDA and CDR2 SQIVND (reference sequence). V was pared by 8 bases and J by 0 bases, with 13 bases between. CDR3 coding DNA: TGTGCCAGTCGGCCGACAGACACAACTAATGAAAAACTGTTTTTT. Protein product: CASRPTDTTNEKLFF.

The J gene is TRBJ1-1, the V gene TRBV7-2; a possible D gene is TRBD1 (5 bases). V dropped 5 bases and J dropped 1 base, with 8 bases sitting between them. CDR1 SGHTA and CDR2 FQGNSA come from the germline V gene. The CDR3 contains 13 residues. The CDR3 DNA is TGTGCCAGCAGCCAGGGAACGAACACTGAAGCTTTCTTT. It codes for CASSQGTNTEAFF.

The chain joins TRBV11-2 to TRBJ2-3; the D gene is possibly TRBD2 (5 bases). Trimming stripped 3 bases from V and 7 bases from J, with 17 bases between. The CDR3 length is 15 residues. Germline assignment: CDR1 SGHAT and CDR2 FQNNGV. For the CDR3, the DNA is TGTGCCAGCAGCTTCCTTCTGGGAGTCGATCATACGCAGTATTTT. This sequence encodes CASSFLLGVDHTQYF.

J is TRBJ1-6 and V is TRBV5-4; D is undetermined. In germline, CDR1 is SGHNT, CDR2 YYREEE (reference sequence). V gave up 0 bases and J gave up 9 bases, with 13 bases separating them. The CDR3 has 15 amino acids. This CDR3 reads CASSLDQRRVSPLHF. The CDR3, as DNA: TGTGCCAGCAGCTTGGATCAGCGGAGGGTTTCACCCCTCCACTTT.

V usage is TRBV5-1 and J usage is TRBJ2-1; 10 bases map to TRBD2. This CDR3 has 15 amino acids. V shed 3 bases and J 2 bases; nucleotides not matched to a gene: 2. Germline values: CDR1 SGHRS, CDR2 YFSETQ. The CDR3 coding sequence is TGCGCCAGCAGCTGGACTAGCGGAGCCTACAATGAGCAGTTCTTC. This gives the protein CASSWTSGAYNEQFF.

DNA of the CDR3: TGCGCCAGCAGAGTCGGACAGGGCCGGACCGGGGAGCTGTTTTTT. This sequence encodes CASRVGQGRTGELFF. The V and J genes are TRBV5-1 and TRBJ2-2; 8 positions agree with TRBD1. The CDR3 runs to 15 residues. CDR1 SGHRS and CDR2 YFSETQ come from the germline V gene. V was pared by 5 bases and J by 5 bases, with 8 bases of the junction left unmatched.